These 11 T cell receptor beta chains came from one sample sequenced in a study of blood T cell repertoires in COVID-19 (TCRdb year 2020). The method was the immunoSEQ multiplex PCR assay. Here the immuneACCESS table is served through TCRdb, limited to in-frame sequences with V and J called. Missing clones are a known gap in these copies; in checked studies unresolved V genes cover under half, and the rest lacks a known reason. Counted in this sample were about 270,000 clones; approximately 86% of them appeared once. In total, the top ten clones hold approximately 10% of the sample. The source material was peripheral blood. Receptor source: a man between 40 and 49 years old with active or convalescent COVID-19.

In nucleotides, the CDR3 is TGTGCCAGCAGTGATGGTACAGTCGGTGGAAACACCATATATTTT. This sequence encodes CASSDGTVGGNTIYF. The chain joins TRBV6-1 to TRBJ1-3; D is unclear. CDR3 length: 15 amino acids. Germline V gene sequence: CDR1 MNHNS, CDR2 SASEGT. Between the trimmed V and J ends, which lost 3 bases and 3 bases, there was a span of 12 bases.

The chain is built from TRBV11-2 and TRBJ2-7; maybe TRBD1 (5 bases). In germline, CDR1 is SGHAT, CDR2 FQNNGV. This CDR3 spans 13 amino acids. Between the trimmed V and J ends, which lost 5 bases and 4 bases, there was a span of 12 bases. The CDR3 is CASSQEGAYEQYF. In DNA, the CDR3 is TGTGCCAGCAGCCAAGAAGGGGCATACGAGCAGTACTTC.

The chain carries TRBV28 and TRBJ1-2; D gene ambiguous. There are 14 residues in the CDR3. Trimming took 3 bases from V and 4 from J, leaving 12 bases between them. Germline loops: CDR1 MDHEN, CDR2 SYDVKM. CDR3 region: CASSLNALVYGYTF. Here the CDR3 DNA reads TGTGCCAGCAGTTTGAACGCACTGGTCTATGGCTACACCTTC.

The rearrangement uses TRBV6-1 and TRBJ2-7; TRBD1 matches 10 bases. This CDR3 is 17 amino acids long. J gave up 1 base and V 4 bases, and 10 bases lay outside the gene matches. Germline values: CDR1 MNHNS, CDR2 SASEGT. DNA of the CDR3: TGTGCCAGCAGTGGTAAATTGACAGGGGGCGCGTCCTACGAGCAGTACTTC. Translation gives CASSGKLTGGASYEQYF.

This chain links TRBV30 with TRBJ2-7; 10 nucleotides agree with TRBD1. This CDR3 has 15 residues. Losses at the gene ends were 4 bases for V and 1 base for J; bases not matched to a gene: 7. CDR1 is GTSNPN and CDR2 is SVGIG in the germline V gene (reference sequence). The CDR3, as DNA: TGTGCCTGGAAGGGACAGGGGTCCACGTCCTACGAGCAGTACTTC. It encodes CAWKGQGSTSYEQYF. Together with reference TRBV30 and TRBJ2-7, the CDR3 gives the full variable domain: SQTIHQWPATLVQPVGSPLSLECTVEGTSNPNLYWYRQAAGRGLQLLFYSVGIGQISSEVPQNLSASRPQDRQFILSSKKLLLSDSGFYLCAWKGQGSTSYEQYFGPGTRLTVT.

This clone was observed a single time. The chain combines TRBV2 with TRBJ1-6, with D uncertain. From germline, CDR1 is SNHLY and CDR2 FYNNEI. The CDR3 covers 12 residues. The V end was cut by 3 bases, the J end by 10 bases, with 7 bases between. The CDR3 DNA reads as TGTGCCAGCAGTGACCTAGGATCACCCCTCCACTTT. It codes for CASSDLGSPLHF.

This clone was detected a few times. The chain uses TRBV10-3 and TRBJ2-7; TRBD1 matches at 9 bases. Germline-derived CDR1 and CDR2 are ENHRY and SYGVKD. The CDR3 runs to 13 residues. V shed 9 bases, J shed 4 bases, and the junction held 7 bases outside the gene matches. CDR3 residues: CAIRQGVGYEQYF. As DNA, the CDR3 is TGTGCCATTCGACAGGGGGTCGGGTACGAGCAGTACTTC.

V usage is TRBV6-6 and J usage is TRBJ1-4; 9 nucleotides agree with TRBD1. V trimming: 4 bases; J trimming: 9 bases; junction bases outside the gene matches: 12. CDR3 length: 16 residues. Germline values: CDR1 MNHNY, CDR2 SVGAGI (reference sequence). CDR3 residues: CASSSQIRDRVKKLFF. The CDR3 DNA follows: TGTGCCAGCAGTTCACAAATACGGGACAGGGTAAAAAAACTGTTTTTT.

This chain uses TRBV24-1 with TRBJ2-1; D might be TRBD2 (5 bases). This CDR3 has 15 residues. V was cut by 3 bases and J by 4 bases, with 12 bases left in between. CDR1 is KGHDR, CDR2 SFDVKD, per germline. This chain's CDR3 is CATSDASSSYNEQFF. As DNA, the CDR3 is TGTGCCACCAGTGATGCTAGCAGTTCTTACAATGAGCAGTTCTTC.

Only one count was recorded for this clone. This chain uses TRBV5-1 with TRBJ2-2, with TRBD2 as a possible D gene (6 bases). Trimming stripped 2 bases from V and 7 bases from J, with 9 bases between. The CDR3 loop spans 13 amino acids. The V gene's germline CDR1 is SGHRS and CDR2 YFSETQ. For the CDR3, the DNA is TGCGCCAGCAGCTTCGGGGGAGACGGGGAGCTGTTTTTT. Translation gives CASSFGGDGELFF.

The chain carries TRBV5-1 and TRBJ2-2; the match to TRBD1 covers 8 bases. The CDR3 is 17 amino acids. Germline trimming cut 5 bases from V and 2 bases from J; bases unmatched to any gene: 11. CDR1 and CDR2 (germline): SGHRS, YFSETQ. The CDR3 bases are TGCGCCAGCAGTCGTACCGGGACAGGAGTTAACACCGGGGAGCTGTTTTTT. It is translated as CASSRTGTGVNTGELFF.